Listed here are 10 T cell receptor beta chains from one sample, sequenced in a study of CXCR3-negative and CXCR3-positive naive CD8 T cells. Notes on the study in general: TRB CDR3s were more hydrophobic in CXCR3-positive than in CXCR3-negative naive cells.

These TCRs' antigens remain unknown. The TRB cDNA libraries were prepared by 5' RACE with UMI labels. After re-calling the 5' RACE reads, TCRdb lists one entry per CDR3 protein, DNA absent. The specimen's table records over 150,000 distinct CDR3 sequences. The specimen sequenced was naive CXCR3+ CD8+ T cells from blood. Described subset: CD45RO-CCR7+CD27+CD95- naive CD8+ T cells expressing CXCR3 (TNR3+). These receptors all come from a human donor in good health. Some clones in this sample may be carry-over from other donors' samples.

This rearrangement joins TRBV14 to TRBJ2-1; the D gene TCRdb calls, TRBD2, cannot be checked with no DNA. CDR3 size: 19 residues. Germline loops: CDR1 SGHDN, CDR2 FVKESK. CDR3 region: CASSRGTSGSSSTYNEQFF.

The chain recombines TRBV7-9 with TRBJ2-7; the TRBD1 assignment by TCRdb is unverifiable without DNA. This CDR3 spans 11 amino acids. The germline gives CDR1 SEHNR, CDR2 FQNEAQ (reference sequence). CDR3 in amino acids: CASRQGYEQYF. Full variable domain (missing parts from reference TRBV7-9 and TRBJ2-7): DTGVSQNPRHKITKRGQNVTFRCDPISEHNRLYWYRQTLGQGPEFLTYFQNEAQLEKSRLLSDRFSAERPKGSFSTLEIQRTEQGDSAMYLCASRQGYEQYFGPGTRLTVT.

The chain is built from TRBV7-9 and TRBJ2-1; TCRdb's D call of TRBD2 is untestable without DNA. Germline V gene sequence: CDR1 SEHNR, CDR2 FQNEAQ (reference sequence). The CDR3 spans 16 residues. The CDR3 sequence is CASSSSSGRAYNEQFF.

The CDR3 region is CARSSGPRGQYEQYF. The V and J genes are TRBV4-1 and TRBJ2-7; absent DNA, TCRdb's TRBD1 call cannot be checked. CDR1 is MGHRA and CDR2 is YSYEKL in the germline V gene. The CDR3 has 15 amino acids.

V gene TRBV12-3 or TRBV12-4 combines with J gene TRBJ2-7; no DNA is available, so the TRBD2 call from TCRdb remains unchecked. This CDR3 is built from 18 residues. CDR3 loop: CASSWGWGEAGGPNEQYF.

The genes are TRBV12-3 or TRBV12-4 and TRBJ2-1; TCRdb's assignment of TRBD1 cannot be checked, as there is no DNA. The CDR3 sequence is 16 residues long. CDR3 in amino acids: CASSFFGPGAYNEQFF.

This sequence joins TRBV18 and TRBJ2-7. This CDR3 has 17 residues. Germline values: CDR1 KGHSH, CDR2 LQKENI. CDR3 loop: CASSLTGPFGSSYEQYF.

V usage is TRBV7-7 and J usage is TRBJ2-7; TCRdb calls TRBD1, which cannot be checked without DNA. This CDR3 region has 16 residues. Germline lookup yields CDR1 SSHAT and CDR2 FNYEAQ (reference sequence). The CDR3 here is CASSGGGQGLPYEQYF. Based on the CDR3 plus reference TRBV7-7 and TRBJ2-7, the full variable domain is GAGVSQSPRYKVTKRGQDVTLRCDPISSHATLYWYQQALGQGPEFLTYFNYEAQPDKSGLPSDRFSAERPEGSISTLTIQRTEQRDSAMYRCASSGGGQGLPYEQYFGPGTRLTVT.

The V call is TRBV20-1, the J call TRBJ2-7; TCRdb outputs TRBD2, but without DNA this stays unchecked. The CDR3 has 16 residues. Germline V CDR1 and CDR2: DFQATT, SNEGSKA (reference sequence). The CDR3 sequence: CSARGRTGLAFSEQYF.

This rearrangement joins TRBV29-1 to TRBJ2-1; the D call of TRBD1 rests on TCRdb alone, since no DNA is present to check it. This CDR3 spans 14 amino acids. CDR1 and CDR2 (germline): SQVTM, ANQGSEA. The CDR3: CSVGDRGFYNEQFF.